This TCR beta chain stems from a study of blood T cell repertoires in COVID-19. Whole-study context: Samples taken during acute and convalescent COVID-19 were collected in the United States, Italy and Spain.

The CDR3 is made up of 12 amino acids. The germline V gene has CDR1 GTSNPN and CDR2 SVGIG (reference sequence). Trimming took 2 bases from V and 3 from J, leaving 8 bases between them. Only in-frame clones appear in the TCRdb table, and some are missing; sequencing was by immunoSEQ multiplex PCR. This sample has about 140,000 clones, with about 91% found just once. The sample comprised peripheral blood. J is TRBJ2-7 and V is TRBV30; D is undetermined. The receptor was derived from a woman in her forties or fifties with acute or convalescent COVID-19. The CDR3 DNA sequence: TGTGCCTGGAGTCCAGAATACTACGAGCAGTACTTC. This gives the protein CAWSPEYYEQYF.